This T cell receptor beta chain was retrieved from a study of vaccination effects on CD4 cells after COVID-19. Expansion of antigen-specific CD4+ T cells with viral peptide pools was carried out by the ViraFEST assay before sequencing. Once cultured for roughly nine days, the cells underwent separation to obtain CD4+ T cells. Wells of roughly 2.1 million PBMC each were grown with 9.5 to 10 IU/ml IL-2 and roughly 10 ug/ml peptides. Assay used: immunoSEQ multiplex PCR; TCRdb lists only in-frame clones, some missing. The table shows about 61,000 clones, with roughly 76% occurring only once. As for this clone: The target antigen is unknown.

With 1 base removed from V and 1 base from J, the gap between germline ends came to 11 bases. The CDR3 has 16 amino acids. The germline CDR1 and CDR2 sequences are SGHRS and YFSETQ. General study results and limits: Researchers report that only 1 of 255 vaccine-induced clones in healthy vaccinees cross-reacted with common cold coronaviruses.

The material was CD4+ T cells from PBMCs cultured with HCoV-229E spike peptides, obtained before COVID-19 vaccination. The rearrangement uses TRBV5-1 and TRBJ2-2, with D possibly matching TRBD1 (7 bases). This clonotype was obtained from a human donor who received a COVID-19 vaccine. DNA of the CDR3: TGCGCCAGCAGCTTGCAGGGGGGACAGAACACCGGGGAGCTGTTTTTT. This sequence encodes CASSLQGGQNTGELFF. Combining the CDR3 with reference TRBV5-1 and TRBJ2-2 gives the whole variable domain KAGVTQTPRYLIKTRGQQVTLSCSPISGHRSVSWYQQTPGQGLQFLFEYFSETQRNKGNFPGRFSGRQFSNSRSEMNVSTLELGDSALYLCASSLQGGQNTGELFFGEGSRLTVL.